Each of the 10 T cell receptor beta chains below was sequenced from the same sample in a study of OX40 agonist ivuxolimab in advanced cancers. The assay was immunoSEQ multiplex PCR, and TCRdb's table has in-frame clones only and misses some. The data contain about 99,000 clones, roughly 90% of them singletons. Sequenced here: CD4+ or CD8+ T cells sorted from blood, sampled in a trial of the OX40 agonist ivuxolimab. These TCRs come from an adult with an advanced solid tumor such as melanoma, head and neck, liver or kidney cancer.

This chain uses TRBV5-4 with TRBJ2-5; 7 nucleotides align to TRBD1. V lost 2 bases and J lost 3; bases outside the gene matches: 4. Germline values: CDR1 SGHNT, CDR2 YYREEE (reference sequence). This CDR3 contains 14 residues. The DNA for the CDR3 is TGTGCCAGCAGCTTCCGGGGACAGAAAGAGACCCAGTACTTC. Translated, it gives CASSFRGQKETQYF.

The chain recombines TRBV27 with TRBJ2-1; 10 bases match TRBD2. The V segment lost 5 bases and the J segment 0 bases; nucleotides outside the gene matches: 7. CDR1 and CDR2 (germline): MNHEY, SMNVEV (reference sequence). The CDR3 consists of 17 residues. The CDR3 sequence is CASSRFASGSSYNEQFF. In DNA form, the CDR3 reads TGTGCCAGCAGTCGTTTTGCTAGCGGGAGCTCCTACAATGAGCAGTTCTTC.

The rearrangement uses TRBV28 and TRBJ2-7, with TRBD2 matching 12 bases. V trimming: 10 bases; J trimming: 3 bases; junction bases outside the gene matches: 4. The CDR3 contains 13 residues. CDR1 and CDR2 from the germline V gene are MDHEN and SYDVKM. CDR3: CAIRTSGIYEQYF. The CDR3 nucleotides are TGTGCCATCCGGACTAGCGGGATCTACGAGCAGTACTTC.

The J gene is TRBJ2-7, the V gene TRBV10-3; 9 bases are a match to TRBD2. The CDR3 is 14 residues long. V lost 3 bases and J lost 6; bases outside the gene matches: 6. Germline assignment: CDR1 ENHRY and CDR2 SYGVKD. CDR3 nucleotide sequence: TGTGCCATCAGTGATTTAGCGGGAGACTCCGAGCAGTACTTC. It encodes CAISDLAGDSEQYF.

This chain uses TRBV7-9 with TRBJ2-3; no clear D. Germline loops: CDR1 SEHNR, CDR2 FQNEAQ (reference sequence). Trimming took 1 base from V and 4 from J, leaving 9 bases between them. The CDR3 is 14 amino acids. CDR3 sequence reads: CASSLETPPDTQYF. The CDR3 DNA reads TGTGCCAGCAGCTTAGAGACACCGCCAGATACGCAGTATTTT.

The chain carries TRBV6-5 and TRBJ2-7, with D possibly called TRBD1 or TRBD2 (5 bases each). Deletions cut 7 bases from V and 4 bases from J, with 17 bases between. The CDR3 length is 14 residues. Germline CDR1 reads MNHEY; CDR2 reads SVGAGI. CDR3 sequence reads: CASKNLGAGYEQYF. CDR3 DNA sequence: TGTGCCAGCAAAAATTTAGGGGCGGGTTACGAGCAGTACTTC.

The chain joins TRBV9 to TRBJ2-3, with D possibly being TRBD1 or TRBD2 (5 bases each). Germline assignment: CDR1 SGDLS and CDR2 YYNGEE. The germline V and J ends were trimmed by 0 bases and 8 bases, with 22 bases remaining between them. This CDR3 is 17 amino acids long. CDR3 coding DNA: TGTGCCAGCAGCGTAGGATGGGAACTAGGGGTTTTAGGTACGCAGTATTTT. It encodes CASSVGWELGVLGTQYF.

This clone came up once. The chain combines TRBV7-3 with TRBJ2-3; the D is unclear. CDR1 and CDR2 from the germline V gene are SGHTA and FQGTGA. The CDR3 spans 16 residues. Trimming pared 2 bases from V and 0 bases from J, leaving 12 bases between. The CDR3 reads CASSLGGPLSTDTQYF. As DNA, the CDR3 is TGTGCCAGCAGCTTAGGCGGCCCTCTTAGCACAGATACGCAGTATTTT.

The chain combines TRBV7-2 with TRBJ2-4; no clear D. The germline V gene has CDR1 SGHTA and CDR2 FQGNSA. V was clipped by 0 bases and J by 0 bases, with 15 bases between them. CDR3 length: 18 residues. CDR3 protein: CASSLAGASLLAKNIQYF. CDR3 in DNA: TGTGCCAGCAGCTTAGCTGGAGCGTCGCTGCTAGCCAAAAACATTCAGTACTTC.

In DNA form, the CDR3 reads TGTGCCAGCAGCTTAACACAGTCACCCCTCCACTTT. It codes for CASSLTQSPLHF. This chain links TRBV7-2 with TRBJ1-6; D gene ambiguous. The CDR3 has 12 residues. The germline CDR1 and CDR2 sequences are SGHTA and FQGNSA. V was trimmed by 2 bases and J by 10 bases, leaving 6 bases between them.